This passage covers 27 T cell receptor beta chains from one sample sequenced in a study of blood T cell repertoires in COVID-19 (dated by TCRdb to 2018 to 2021). The library was generated by the immunoSEQ multiplex PCR assay. TCRdb holds this immuneACCESS table with in-frame rearrangements only. Some clones are missing; in checked studies, unresolved V genes explain under half, and the rest has no known cause. The sample table shows some 300,000 clones, and around 84% are seen once. Around 4% of the sample is held by the ten biggest clonotypes. The material sequenced was PBMCs or T cells enriched from blood (not recorded which). The receptors originated from a man between 25 and 39 years old who had recovered from COVID-19.

The rearrangement joins TRBV6-6 to TRBJ2-7, with TRBD2 matching 10 bases. V shed 5 bases, J shed 3 bases, and the junction held 13 bases outside the gene matches. Germline V gene data show CDR1 as MNHNY and CDR2 as SVGAGI (reference sequence). The CDR3 runs 17 residues. The CDR3 loop reads CASSPDLPSGSFYEQYF. CDR3 in DNA: TGTGCCAGCAGTCCGGACCTCCCTAGCGGGAGTTTCTACGAGCAGTACTTC.

The chain has TRBV14 and TRBJ2-5; 8 bases fit TRBD2. Germline values: CDR1 SGHDN, CDR2 FVKESK. Trimming at V came to 0 bases and at J to 7 bases, leaving 13 bases not matched to a gene. The CDR3 extends over 17 amino acids. CDR3 region: CASSQDRVAGPPGTQYF. Written as DNA, the CDR3 is TGTGCCAGCAGCCAAGATAGGGTAGCGGGGCCCCCGGGGACCCAGTACTTC.

The chain links TRBV10-3 to TRBJ2-5, with 8 nucleotides matching TRBD1. Germline V gives CDR1 ENHRY, CDR2 SYGVKD. The CDR3 is 15 residues long. V was pared by 8 bases and J by 1 base, with 9 bases of the junction left unmatched. CDR3 nucleotides: TGTGCCATCGGGAAAGGACAGGGACTCCAAGAGACCCAGTACTTC. This translates into CAIGKGQGLQETQYF.

This clone has only one observation. The chain has TRBV7-9 and TRBJ2-3, with 11 positions matching TRBD2. The CDR3 is made up of 14 amino acids. Germline CDR1 is SEHNR and CDR2 is FQNEAQ (reference sequence). The V gene end was trimmed by 3 bases and the J gene end by 4 bases; junction bases not matched to a gene: 0. This chain's CDR3 is CASSLGLAADTQYF. DNA of the CDR3: TGTGCCAGCAGCTTGGGACTAGCGGCAGATACGCAGTATTTT.

The rearrangement joins TRBV7-9 to TRBJ1-2; D ambiguous. Looked up from germline, CDR1 is SEHNR and CDR2 is FQNEAQ (reference sequence). V lost 0 bases and J lost 8, with 10 bases in between. The CDR3 runs to 13 residues. CDR3 in DNA: TGTGCCAGCAGCTTAGCCCTTGGAGAAGGCTACACCTTC. Encoded protein: CASSLALGEGYTF.

The gene calls are TRBV24-1 and TRBJ1-1; 11 positions match TRBD1. Germline V CDR1 and CDR2: KGHDR, SFDVKD. The CDR3 has 15 amino acids. J gave up 4 bases and V 8 bases, and 8 bases lay outside the gene matches. The CDR3 is CATTPGTGGITEAFF. DNA of the CDR3: TGTGCCACCACCCCCGGGACAGGGGGAATCACTGAAGCTTTCTTT.

This chain connects TRBV19 to TRBJ1-2; D is ambiguous. The CDR3 consists of 12 residues. Between the trimmed V and J ends, which lost 4 bases and 4 bases, there was a span of 7 bases. The germline V gene has CDR1 LNHDA and CDR2 SQIVND (reference sequence). The CDR3 loop is CASSTNSYGYTF. Here the CDR3 DNA reads TGTGCCAGTAGTACAAACTCCTATGGCTACACCTTC.

The rearrangement links TRBV28 to TRBJ1-5; the D gene is possibly TRBD1 (6 bases). Germline values: CDR1 MDHEN, CDR2 SYDVKM. V was shortened by 6 bases and J by 6 bases, with 18 bases between the two germline ends. CDR3 length: 15 amino acids. The CDR3 loop is CASRGLGARLQPQHF. In nucleotides, the CDR3 is TGTGCCAGCAGGGGGCTGGGGGCGCGTCTTCAGCCCCAGCATTTT.

A few counts support this clone. CDR3 protein: CAWSAGTGITDTQYF. The CDR3 nucleotides are TGTGCCTGGAGTGCCGGGACAGGGATCACAGATACGCAGTATTTT. The gene calls are TRBV30 and TRBJ2-3, with TRBD1 matching 9 bases. Germline-derived CDR1 and CDR2 are GTSNPN and SVGIG (reference sequence). V dropped 1 base and J dropped 2; count of bases not matched to a gene: 4. CDR3 length equals 15 residues. The full variable domain, rest sourced from reference TRBV30 and TRBJ2-3, is SQTIHQWPATLVQPVGSPLSLECTVEGTSNPNLYWYRQAAGRGLQLLFYSVGIGQISSEVPQNLSASRPQDRQFILSSKKLLLSDSGFYLCAWSAGTGITDTQYFGPGTRLTVL.

This chain connects TRBV7-9 to TRBJ2-2; D is possibly TRBD2 (5 bases). V was pared by 6 bases and J by 1 base, with 12 bases between. Germline CDR1 and CDR2: SEHNR and FQNEAQ (reference sequence). This CDR3 contains 15 residues. The CDR3: CASRRGLVNTGELFF. For the CDR3, the DNA is TGTGCCAGCAGACGTGGACTCGTGAACACCGGGGAGCTGTTTTTT.

The J gene is TRBJ2-4, the V gene TRBV7-8; D gene ambiguous. CDR1 and CDR2 from the germline V gene are SGHVS and FQNEAQ. The V end lost 4 bases, the J end lost 7 bases, and 11 bases lay between the germline ends. This CDR3 region has 13 residues. For the CDR3, the DNA is TGTGCCAGCAGCTCACCGGGTCCTAACATTCAGTACTTC. As protein: CASSSPGPNIQYF.

The chain joins TRBV2 to TRBJ1-4; D is unresolved. This CDR3 comprises 12 residues. Germline V gene sequence: CDR1 SNHLY, CDR2 FYNNEI. The V end lost 4 bases, the J end lost 7 bases, and 7 bases lay between the germline ends. The CDR3 DNA sequence: TGTGCCAGCAGTGCCCAACTTGAAAAACTGTTTTTT. Its protein is CASSAQLEKLFF.

This chain uses TRBV25-1 with TRBJ2-7; tentatively, D is TRBD1 (6 bases). The length of the CDR3 is 15 residues. V lost 5 bases to trimming and J lost 1 base, with 15 bases between them. CDR1 is MGHDK and CDR2 is SYGVNS in the germline V gene. The CDR3 reads CASSQGGWNSYEQYF. CDR3 in DNA: TGTGCCAGCAGTCAAGGGGGATGGAATTCCTACGAGCAGTACTTC.

The CDR3 DNA is TGTGCCAGCAGCCCTCAATGGAGCGGGAGTACAGATACGCAGTATTTT. This gives the protein CASSPQWSGSTDTQYF. The chain recombines TRBV7-6 with TRBJ2-3; 8 nucleotides agree with TRBD2. Germline-derived CDR1 and CDR2 are SGHVS and FNYEAQ. The V gene end was trimmed by 5 bases and the J gene end by 3 bases; junction bases not matched to a gene: 10. This CDR3 is built from 16 residues.

V usage is TRBV7-9 and J usage is TRBJ1-1; the match to TRBD1 covers 7 bases. Per germline, CDR1 SEHNR and CDR2 FQNEAQ (reference sequence). The CDR3 extends over 14 amino acids. Germline trimming cut 6 bases from V and 3 bases from J; bases unmatched to any gene: 7. CDR3 DNA: TGTGCCAGCAGTACAGGGGTAGGTGACACTGAAGCTTTCTTT. Translated, it gives CASSTGVGDTEAFF.

The chain is built from TRBV24-1 and TRBJ1-2; 10 positions match TRBD1. With 3 bases clipped from V and 5 bases from J, the junction kept 5 bases outside the gene matches. The CDR3 extends over 15 amino acids. Germline-derived CDR1 and CDR2 are KGHDR and SFDVKD. CDR3 residues: CATSDAPGQGYGYTF. The CDR3 nucleotides are TGTGCCACCAGTGATGCCCCGGGACAGGGGTATGGCTACACCTTC.

This clone has just one count. The genes are TRBV19 and TRBJ2-6; a possible D gene is TRBD1 (5 bases). Trimming took off 10 bases at V and 0 bases at J, with 19 bases between the two ends. This CDR3 region has 17 residues. Germline CDR1 and CDR2: LNHDA and SQIVND (reference sequence). The CDR3 DNA reads as TGTGCCACGGCACGGTGGGAAGACAGCTCTGGGGCCAACGTCCTGACTTTC. Its protein product is CATARWEDSSGANVLTF.

The chain recombines TRBV28 with TRBJ2-3, with a weak D call TRBD2 (7 bases). CDR3 length equals 15 residues. CDR1 MDHEN and CDR2 SYDVKM come from the germline V gene. V was cut by 7 bases and J by 5 bases, with 19 bases left in between. Here the CDR3 reads CASTLGGALGDTQYF. As DNA, the CDR3 is TGTGCCAGCACCCTGGGGGGGGCTTTGGGAGATACGCAGTATTTT.

The chain has TRBV6-1 and TRBJ2-7, with 8 nucleotides matching TRBD2. The germline V gene encodes CDR1 MNHNS and CDR2 SASEGT. V was pared by 2 bases and J by 2 bases, with 5 bases of the junction left unmatched. This CDR3 spans 15 amino acids. The CDR3 here is CASSEILAGPYEQYF. The CDR3 DNA follows: TGTGCCAGCAGTGAAATTTTAGCGGGACCCTACGAGCAGTACTTC.

The gene calls are TRBV6-5 and TRBJ1-4; unclear D gene. V dropped 0 bases and J dropped 4 bases, with 9 bases sitting between them. The CDR3 extends over 15 amino acids. Germline-derived CDR1 and CDR2 are MNHEY and SVGAGI. This CDR3 is CASSYSMALNEKLFF. The CDR3, as DNA: TGTGCCAGCAGTTACTCAATGGCTCTTAATGAAAAACTGTTTTTT.

This rearrangement joins TRBV27 to TRBJ2-5; 11 bases are shared with TRBD2. Trimming took 8 bases from V and 5 from J; bases not matched to a gene: 19. CDR3 length: 18 residues. The germline gives CDR1 MNHEY, CDR2 SMNVEV (reference sequence). In DNA form, the CDR3 reads TGTGCCAGCGGGTACTCCGGGACTAGCGGATCAAGTTCGGAGACCCAGTACTTC. As protein: CASGYSGTSGSSSETQYF.

The V and J genes are TRBV18 and TRBJ2-3; 10 positions match TRBD2. V shed 3 bases and J 2 bases; nucleotides not matched to a gene: 11. Germline-derived CDR1 and CDR2 are KGHSH and LQKENI. The CDR3 runs 18 residues. CDR3 bases: TGTGCCAGCTCACCGATCTCCCTAGCGGGGGCCCCCACAGATACGCAGTATTTT. Encoded protein: CASSPISLAGAPTDTQYF.

The chain uses TRBV5-4 and TRBJ1-1, with 8 bases matching TRBD1. Germline V gene lookup returns CDR1 SGHNT and CDR2 YYREEE (reference sequence). The CDR3 length is 14 residues. V shed 6 bases, J shed 6 bases, and the junction held 10 bases outside the gene matches. The CDR3 protein is CASTLDRVWAEAFF. The CDR3 DNA reads TGTGCCAGCACCCTGGACAGGGTCTGGGCTGAAGCTTTCTTT. Full variable domain (remainder filled in from reference TRBV5-4 and TRBJ1-1): ETGVTQSPTHLIKTRGQQVTLRCSSQSGHNTVSWYQQALGQGPQFIFQYYREEENGRGNFPPRFSGLQFPNYSSELNVNALELDDSALYLCASTLDRVWAEAFFGQGTRLTVV.

The J gene is TRBJ2-7, the V gene TRBV7-2; 10 bases are a match to TRBD1. The CDR3 length is 14 residues. Germline loops: CDR1 SGHTA, CDR2 FQGNSA. The trim removed 3 bases at V and 9 bases at J, leaving 8 bases unmatched. CDR3 in DNA: TGTGCCAGCAGCTTCCTACGACAGGGGGCTGGGCAGTACTTC. Translating gives CASSFLRQGAGQYF.

The chain couples TRBV4-2 to TRBJ2-1; D uncertain. Trimming shortened V by 1 base and J by 4 bases, and 20 bases separated the two germline ends. Germline V gene lookup returns CDR1 LGHNA and CDR2 YNFKEQ. The CDR3 has 18 amino acids. For the CDR3, the DNA is TGTGCCAGCAGCCAAGTGTCCGCTGGTCTAGATAATTACAATGAGCAGTTCTTC. It encodes CASSQVSAGLDNYNEQFF.

V is TRBV29-1 and J is TRBJ1-2; TRBD1 matches at 7 bases. Germline V gives CDR1 SQVTM, CDR2 ANQGSEA. The junction had 15 bases not matched to a gene; V was cut back by 7 bases and J by 7 bases. The CDR3 has 14 residues. The CDR3 sequence: CSARPGTVFGGYTF. In DNA, the CDR3 is TGCAGCGCCCGTCCCGGGACAGTGTTCGGTGGCTACACCTTC. Complete variable domain (other parts from reference TRBV29-1 and TRBJ1-2): SAVISQKPSRDICQRGTSLTIQCQVDSQVTMMFWYRQQPGQSLTLIATANQGSEATYESGFVIDKFPISRPNLTFSTLTVSNMSPEDSSIYLCSARPGTVFGGYTFGSGTRLTVV.

The rearrangement joins TRBV19 to TRBJ2-5, with D possibly matching TRBD1 (6 bases). The V end was cut by 7 bases, the J end by 2 bases, with 14 bases between. The CDR3 consists of 14 residues. CDR1 and CDR2 (germline): LNHDA, SQIVND (reference sequence). CDR3 in amino acids: CASKITGFQETQYF. The CDR3 DNA reads TGTGCCAGTAAGATTACAGGGTTTCAAGAGACCCAGTACTTC.